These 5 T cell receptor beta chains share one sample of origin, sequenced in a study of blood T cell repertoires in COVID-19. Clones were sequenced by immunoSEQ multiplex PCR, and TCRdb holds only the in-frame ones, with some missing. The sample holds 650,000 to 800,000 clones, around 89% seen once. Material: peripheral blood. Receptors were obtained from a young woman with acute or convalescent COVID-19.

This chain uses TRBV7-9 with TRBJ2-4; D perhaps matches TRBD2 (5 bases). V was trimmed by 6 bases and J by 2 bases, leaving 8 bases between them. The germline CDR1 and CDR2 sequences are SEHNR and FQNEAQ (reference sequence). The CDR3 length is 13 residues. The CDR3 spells CASRRGTKNIQYF. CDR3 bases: TGTGCCAGCAGGAGAGGGACCAAAAACATTCAGTACTTC.

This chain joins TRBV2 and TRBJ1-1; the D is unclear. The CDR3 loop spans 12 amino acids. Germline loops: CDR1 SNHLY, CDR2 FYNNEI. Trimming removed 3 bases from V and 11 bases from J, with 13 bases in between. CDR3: CASSDSGRRAFF. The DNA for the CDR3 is TGTGCCAGCAGTGATTCTGGGCGCAGGGCTTTCTTT.

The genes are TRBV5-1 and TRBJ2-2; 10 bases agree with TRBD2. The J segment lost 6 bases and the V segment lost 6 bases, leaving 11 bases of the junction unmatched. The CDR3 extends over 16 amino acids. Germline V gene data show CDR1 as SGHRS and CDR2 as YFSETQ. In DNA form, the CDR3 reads TGCGCCAGCAAGAGGTGGGCTAGCGGGGGAGCCGGGGAGCTGTTTTTT. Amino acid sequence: CASKRWASGGAGELFF. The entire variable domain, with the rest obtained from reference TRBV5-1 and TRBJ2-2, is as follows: KAGVTQTPRYLIKTRGQQVTLSCSPISGHRSVSWYQQTPGQGLQFLFEYFSETQRNKGNFPGRFSGRQFSNSRSEMNVSTLELGDSALYLCASKRWASGGAGELFFGEGSRLTVL.

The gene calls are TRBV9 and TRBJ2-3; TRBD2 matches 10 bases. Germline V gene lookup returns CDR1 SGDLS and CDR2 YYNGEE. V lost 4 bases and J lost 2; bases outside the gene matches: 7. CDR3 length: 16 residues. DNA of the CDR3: TGTGCCAGCAGCACCCGGACTAGCGGTAACACAGATACGCAGTATTTT. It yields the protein CASSTRTSGNTDTQYF.

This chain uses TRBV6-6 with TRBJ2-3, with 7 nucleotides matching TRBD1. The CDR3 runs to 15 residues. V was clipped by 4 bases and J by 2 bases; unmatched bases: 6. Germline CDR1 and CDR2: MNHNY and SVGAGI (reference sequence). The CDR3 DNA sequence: TGTGCCAGCAGTTGGGACAGTACCTTCACAGATACGCAGTATTTT. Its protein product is CASSWDSTFTDTQYF.